This T cell receptor beta chain came from a study of identical twins. The table lists this clonotype with a few counts. Its target is unknown. Study-wide results and caveats: Interpretation of the results relied on cross-sectional statistical analysis and not on following the same donors.

The CDR3 runs 15 residues. Trimming left V 3 bases short and J 0 bases short, with 8 bases between. TCRdb reprocessed the 5' RACE reads via MiXCR and lists one record per CDR3 protein. This table has some 1,700,000 distinct CDR3 sequences, roughly 35% appearing once. The rearrangement uses TRBV12-3 or TRBV12-4 and TRBJ1-4; D call uncertain. This sequence originates from a newborn girl in good health. Sample: cord blood. The CDR3 loop reads CASSFGPSTNEKLFF. The DNA of the CDR3 is TGTGCCAGCAGTTTCGGACCCTCAACTAATGAAAAACTGTTTTTT.